The 15 T cell receptor beta chains in this list originate from one sample, sequenced in a study of T cells after yellow fever vaccination. Using its own MiXCR run on the 5' RACE reads, TCRdb lists one record per CDR3 protein. The data show 150,000 to 200,000 distinct CDR3 sequences, with 11% seen just once and less than 40% held by the top ten. Material: CD8+ T cells sorted from PBMCs, obtained 15 days after the yellow fever booster vaccination. The receptors stem from a man between 18 and 35 years old who received the YFV17D yellow fever vaccine.

The chain employs TRBV5-6 and TRBJ2-7; D unclear. The CDR3 runs to 15 residues. Deletions cut 0 bases from V and 2 bases from J, with 12 bases between. CDR1 is SGHDT and CDR2 is YYEEEE in the germline V gene. CDR3 DNA sequence: TGTGCCAGCAGCTTGGCCTATGGCAGAACCTACGAGCAGTACGTC. It specifies CASSLAYGRTYEQYV.

There are many counts of this clonotype. V gene TRBV27 combines with J gene TRBJ2-2, with TRBD2 as a possible D gene (5 bases). Germline-derived CDR1 and CDR2 are MNHEY and SMNVEV (reference sequence). Deletions cut 10 bases from V and 5 bases from J, with 11 bases between. This CDR3 is built from 12 residues. The DNA for the CDR3 is TGTGCCACCGGGCCGGGGACCGGGGAGCTGTTTTTT. This translates into CATGPGTGELFF.

There are a few counts of this clonotype. The DNA of the CDR3 is TGTGCCAGCAGCTACGGACGGGCGGAGCAGTACGTC. Translated: CASSYGRAEQYV. The J gene is TRBJ2-7, the V gene TRBV7-9; D is uncertain. Germline assignment: CDR1 SEHNR and CDR2 FQNEAQ (reference sequence). This CDR3 is built from 12 residues. Trimming left V 4 bases short and J 7 bases short, with 11 bases between.

The V gene is TRBV6-2 or TRBV6-3, the J gene TRBJ2-4; D call uncertain. Trimming took off 2 bases at V and 6 bases at J, with 5 bases between the two ends. The CDR3 sequence is 12 residues long. Germline CDR1 reads MNHEY; CDR2 reads SVGEGT. The CDR3 loop reads CASSYTINIQYF. CDR3 DNA: TGTGCCAGCAGTTACACTATAAACATTCAGTACTTC.

This clonotype was observed a few times. The chain links TRBV30 to TRBJ1-2; 7 positions match TRBD1. The CDR3 has 13 residues. V was clipped by 1 base and J by 7 bases; unmatched bases: 6. Germline V gene sequence: CDR1 GTSNPN, CDR2 SVGIG (reference sequence). CDR3 amino acids: CAWSEGGAGGYTF. CDR3 bases: TGTGCCTGGAGTGAAGGGGGCGCCGGTGGCTACACCTTC.

The rearrangement uses TRBV7-6 and TRBJ2-5; D is possibly TRBD2 (6 bases). The ends were cut back, 5 bases at V and 2 bases at J, with 15 bases in the middle. CDR1 and CDR2 from the germline V gene are SGHVS and FNYEAQ. This CDR3 is 15 amino acids long. The CDR3 sequence: CASSLRAGRQETQYF. The DNA for the CDR3 is TGTGCCAGCAGCCTAAGGGCGGGGAGGCAAGAGACCCAGTACTTC.

This clonotype was seen a handful of times. This rearrangement joins TRBV6-2 or TRBV6-3 to TRBJ1-2; a weak D match, TRBD1 (5 bases). The ends were cut back, 4 bases at V and 3 bases at J, with 15 bases in the middle. CDR1 MNHEY and CDR2 SVGEGT come from the germline V gene. This CDR3 contains 15 residues. CDR3 loop: CASSWLGHTDYGYTF. The DNA for the CDR3 is TGTGCCAGCAGTTGGCTCGGACATACGGACTATGGCTACACCTTC.

This clonotype appeared a few times. The V and J genes are TRBV4-3 and TRBJ1-2; 7 bases fit TRBD1. The V segment lost 4 bases and the J segment 4 bases; nucleotides outside the gene matches: 6. There are 14 residues in the CDR3. From germline, CDR1 is LGHNA and CDR2 YSLEER. CDR3 loop: CASSPRGTFYGYTF. The CDR3, as DNA: TGCGCCAGCAGCCCCAGGGGGACTTTCTATGGCTACACCTTC.

As regards this clonotype: At one boundary the junction diverges from the germline segment, which might be a read error. This chain connects TRBV15 to TRBJ1-2; D is ambiguous. Germline-derived CDR1 and CDR2 are LNHNV and YYDKDF (reference sequence). This CDR3 is 16 amino acids long. The CDR3 protein is CATSRDRASTNFGYTF. CDR3 sequence (DNA): TGTGCCACCAGCAGAGATCGGGCCAGTACTAACTTTGGCTACACCTTC.

This clonotype was seen many times. The rearrangement uses TRBV7-9 and TRBJ1-5; D is undetermined. Germline V CDR1 and CDR2: SEHNR, FQNEAQ (reference sequence). CDR3 length: 12 amino acids. V was shortened by 5 bases and J by 3 bases, with 5 bases between the two germline ends. This CDR3 is CASSTTNQPQHF. The DNA for the CDR3 is TGTGCCAGCAGCACAACCAATCAGCCCCAGCATTTT.

Only a few counts were recorded for this clonotype. V gene TRBV6-1 combines with J gene TRBJ1-2; no clear D gene. V was trimmed by 6 bases and J by 3 bases, leaving 11 bases between them. The length of the CDR3 is 13 residues. The germline gives CDR1 MNHNS, CDR2 SASEGT. CDR3 sequence (DNA): TGTGCCAGCAGGAGGCCAGAGCACTATGGCTACACCTTC. Translated: CASRRPEHYGYTF.

At least ten counts were recorded for this clonotype. The chain joins TRBV12-3 or TRBV12-4 to TRBJ1-6; no clear D gene. This CDR3 is built from 15 residues. V dropped 3 bases and J dropped 0 bases, with 6 bases sitting between them. This chain's CDR3 is CASSLASSYNSPLHF. The DNA of the CDR3 is TGTGCCAGCAGTTTGGCTAGCTCCTATAATTCACCCCTCCACTTT.

The rearrangement joins TRBV2 to TRBJ2-7; TRBD1 is a possible D gene (6 bases). CDR1 is SNHLY, CDR2 FYNNEI, per germline. CDR3 length equals 15 residues. Trimming stripped 1 base from V and 1 base from J, with 11 bases between. CDR3 DNA sequence: TGTGCCAGCAGTGAAGGGACAGTCGAGTCCTACGAGCAGTACGTC. Translated: CASSEGTVESYEQYV.

The V call is TRBV4-3, the J call TRBJ1-6, with D uncertain. CDR1 and CDR2 from the germline V gene are LGHNA and YSLEER. V dropped 0 bases and J dropped 9 bases, with 3 bases sitting between them. The CDR3 is 12 amino acids. CDR3 loop: CASSQDGSPLHF. As DNA, the CDR3 is TGCGCCAGCAGCCAAGACGGTTCACCCCTCCACTTT.

This sequence joins TRBV7-9 and TRBJ2-2; TRBD2 aligns across 9 bases. Germline CDR1 is SEHNR and CDR2 is FQNEAQ (reference sequence). J was trimmed by 3 bases and V by 9 bases; bases with no gene match: 8. The CDR3 is 15 amino acids. CDR3 loop: CARPGGGAYTGELFF. CDR3 DNA: TGTGCCAGACCCGGCGGGGGGGCCTACACCGGGGAGCTGTTTTTT.